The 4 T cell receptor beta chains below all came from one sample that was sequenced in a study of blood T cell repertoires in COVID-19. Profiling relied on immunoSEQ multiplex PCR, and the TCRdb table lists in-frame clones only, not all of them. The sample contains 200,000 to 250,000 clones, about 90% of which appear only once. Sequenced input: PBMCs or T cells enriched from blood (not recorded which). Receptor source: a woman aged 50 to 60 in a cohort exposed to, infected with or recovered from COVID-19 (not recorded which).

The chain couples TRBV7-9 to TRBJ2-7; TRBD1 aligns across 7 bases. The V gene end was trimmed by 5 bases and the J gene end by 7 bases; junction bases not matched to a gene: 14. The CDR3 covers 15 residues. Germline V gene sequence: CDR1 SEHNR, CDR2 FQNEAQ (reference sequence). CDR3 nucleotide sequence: TGTGCCAGCAGCGAACGTAGGGACAGATTAGGAGAGCAGTACTTC. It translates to CASSERRDRLGEQYF.

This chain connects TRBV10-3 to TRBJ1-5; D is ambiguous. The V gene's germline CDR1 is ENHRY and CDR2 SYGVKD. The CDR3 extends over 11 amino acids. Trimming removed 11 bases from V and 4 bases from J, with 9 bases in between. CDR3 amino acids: CAEGRNQPQHF. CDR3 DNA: TGTGCCGAGGGAAGAAATCAGCCCCAGCATTTT.

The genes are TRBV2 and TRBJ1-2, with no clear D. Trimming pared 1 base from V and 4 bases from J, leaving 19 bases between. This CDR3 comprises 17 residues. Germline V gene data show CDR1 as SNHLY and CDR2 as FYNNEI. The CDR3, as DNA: TGTGCCAGCAGTGAAGTAGGAGGAAGTCCGCGGGGCTATGGCTACACCTTC. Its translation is CASSEVGGSPRGYGYTF.

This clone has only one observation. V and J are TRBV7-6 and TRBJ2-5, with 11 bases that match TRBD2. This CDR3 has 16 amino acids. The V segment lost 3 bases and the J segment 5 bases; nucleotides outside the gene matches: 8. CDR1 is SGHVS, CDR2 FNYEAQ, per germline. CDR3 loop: CASSFLTSGGGETQYF. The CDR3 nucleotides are TGTGCCAGCAGCTTTCTTACTAGCGGGGGAGGGGAGACCCAGTACTTC.